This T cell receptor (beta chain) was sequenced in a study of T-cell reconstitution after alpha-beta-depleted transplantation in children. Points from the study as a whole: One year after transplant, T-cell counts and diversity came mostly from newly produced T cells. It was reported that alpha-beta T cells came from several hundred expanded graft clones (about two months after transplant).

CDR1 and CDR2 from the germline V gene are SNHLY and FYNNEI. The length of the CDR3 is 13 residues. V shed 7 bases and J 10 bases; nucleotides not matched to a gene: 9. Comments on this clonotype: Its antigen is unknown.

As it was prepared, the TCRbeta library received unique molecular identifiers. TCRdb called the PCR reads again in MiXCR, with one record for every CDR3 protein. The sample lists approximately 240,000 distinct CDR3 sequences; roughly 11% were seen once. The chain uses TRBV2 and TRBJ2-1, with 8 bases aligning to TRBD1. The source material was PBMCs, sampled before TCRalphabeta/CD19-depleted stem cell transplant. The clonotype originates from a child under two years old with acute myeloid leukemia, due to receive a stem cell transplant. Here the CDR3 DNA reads TGTGCCAGCACGAGCAGGGGGCGCCTAGAGCAGTTCTTC. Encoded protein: CASTSRGRLEQFF.